This is a list of T cell receptor beta chains from one sample in a study of beta chain features in type 1 diabetes. TCRdb keeps only in-frame clones here, not all; method: immunoSEQ multiplex PCR. The table lists nearly 250,000 clones, less than 15% of them singletons. Material: naive CD4+ T cells from blood. These receptors originate from a woman in her thirties or forties in good health. CDR3s include the opening cysteine and the closing phenylalanine or tryptophan. The D gene is left open where the match is weak. Clone size is stated in some rows and not others, as once, few, many or a class when expanded.

NA | NA | TRBJ1-2 | TRBV6-5 | TGTGCCAGCAGTTACTCGAGGGAGGGGAACTATGGCTACACCTTC | CASSYSREGNYGYTF
NA | few | TRBJ2-5 | TRBV11-2 | TGTGCCAGCAGCTTTCAGCGGAGCCAAGAGACCCAGTACTTC | CASSFQRSQETQYF
TRBD1 | few | TRBJ2-5 | TRBV2 | TGTGCCACGCATGCAGGGGGCTTTGGGGAGACCCAGTACTTC | CATHAGGFGETQYF
TRBD2 | few | TRBJ2-7 | TRBV5-1 | TGCGCCAGCAGCCCGGCGGGACTAGCAGTTTCTGGGCAGTACTTC | CASSPAGLAVSGQYF
NA | NA | TRBJ1-1 | TRBV5-4 | TGTGCCAGCAGCCCGCCAGGGGCAGGGCTCACTGAAGCTTTCTTT | CASSPPGAGLTEAFF
TRBD1 | NA | TRBJ2-5 | TRBV28 | TGTGCCAGCAGTTTATGGCAGGGGGAATTGGAGACCCAGTACTTC | CASSLWQGELETQYF
TRBD2 | few | TRBJ2-1 | TRBV4-3 | TGCGCCAGCAGCCTCAACGTAGCGGGGGGGCCGCATGAGCAGTTCTTC | CASSLNVAGGPHEQFF
TRBD2 | few | TRBJ2-3 | TRBV5-1 | TGCGCCAGCAGCTTGAGGGGAGCGGGGACCGCTAGCACAGATACGCAGTATTTT | CASSLRGAGTASTDTQYF
NA | few | TRBJ2-2 | TRBV6-5 | TGTGCCAGCAGTCCGCTCGCGGGGGCGACCGGGGAGCTGTTTTTT | CASSPLAGATGELFF
TRBD1 | NA | TRBJ1-1 | TRBV9 | TGTGCCAGCAGCTTATCGAGCCGGACAGGAACGAACACTGAAGCTTTCTTT | CASSLSSRTGTNTEAFF
TRBD1 | NA | TRBJ2-7 | TRBV5-1 | TGCGCCAGCAGAATTTCAGGACAGGGTTTGCGGAGCGAGCAGTACTTC | CASRISGQGLRSEQYF
NA | NA | TRBJ2-1 | TRBV19 | TGTGCCAGTAGTGCGTTGGCACAGGGATCCTACAATGAGCAGTTCTTC | CASSALAQGSYNEQFF
NA | few | TRBJ2-7 | TRBV27 | TGTGCCAGCAGTGCCATCAGCTCCTACGAGCAGTACTTC | CASSAISSYEQYF
TRBD1 | NA | TRBJ2-1 | TRBV9 | TGTGCCAGCAGCGTCAACAGGGGAGAGCATGAGCAGTTCTTC | CASSVNRGEHEQFF
NA | NA | TRBJ2-2 | TRBV7-2 | TGTGCCAGCAGCTCAGACAGGACTCGTACCGGGGAGCTGTTTTTT | CASSSDRTRTGELFF
TRBD2 | NA | TRBJ2-2 | TRBV15 | TGTGCCACCAGCAGAGATAGCGGGGCCATAGTCACCGGGGAGCTGTTTTTT | CATSRDSGAIVTGELFF
NA | NA | TRBJ1-5 | TRBV15 | TGTGCCACCAGCAGGGGGGGGCCGAGCAATCAGCCCCAGCATTTT | CATSRGGPSNQPQHF
TRBD1 | few | TRBJ2-5 | TRBV6-6 | TGTGCCAGCACTACCGGGACAGGAGTTAAACAGACCCAGTACTTC | CASTTGTGVKQTQYF
NA | NA | TRBJ1-5 | TRBV29-1 | TGCAGCGTTGAGGGCCCCGGGGGCAATCAGCCCCAGCATTTT | CSVEGPGGNQPQHF
TRBD1 | few | TRBJ2-1 | TRBV5-1 | TGCGCCAGCAGCTCGGTACCACAGGGGCAGGCCCTCTACAATGAGCAGTTCTTC | CASSSVPQGQALYNEQFF
TRBD1 | NA | TRBJ1-1 | TRBV18 | TGTGCCAGCTCACCACGGACAGGAAAATACACTGAAGCTTTCTTT | CASSPRTGKYTEAFF
NA | NA | TRBJ2-2 | TRBV9 | TGTGCCAGCAGCGTAACCCTCCCAGCCGGGGAGCTGTTTTTT | CASSVTLPAGELFF
NA | NA | TRBJ2-2 | TRBV5-1 | TGCGCCAGCAGCTTGGCCGAAAGTCGGGGGAGGCCCGGGGAGCTGTTTTTT | CASSLAESRGRPGELFF
NA | NA | TRBJ2-5 | TRBV6-5 | TGTGCCAGCAGTTACTTCGTCTTGTGGGGCAAAGAGACCCAGTACTTC | CASSYFVLWGKETQYF
NA | NA | TRBJ1-1 | TRBV19 | TGTGCCAGTACCACAGAGACAGGATTGAGGTTTGGAGCTTTCTTT | CASTTETGLRFGAFF
TRBD1 | NA | TRBJ1-2 | TRBV5-4 | TGTGCCAGCAGCTCCATTTTGGGACAGGGACCTTATGGCTACACCTTC | CASSSILGQGPYGYTF
NA | NA | TRBJ1-4 | TRBV18 | TGTGCCAGCTCACGGGGACTTGCAACTAATGAAAAACTGTTTTTT | CASSRGLATNEKLFF
TRBD1 | few | TRBJ1-5 | TRBV5-1 | TGCGCCAGCAGCCCAGGGGGCGGCAATCAGCCCCAGCATTTT | CASSPGGGNQPQHF
TRBD2 | few | TRBJ2-3 | TRBV7-9 | TGTGCCAGCAGCTTTCAAAGCGGGGGCACAGATACGCAGTATTTT | CASSFQSGGTDTQYF
TRBD2 | NA | TRBJ2-7 | TRBV7-8 | TGTGCCAGCAGCTTAGGTAGCGGGGGAATACAAAGGGAGCAGTACTTC | CASSLGSGGIQREQYF
NA | NA | TRBJ1-1 | TRBV5-1 | TGCGCCAGCAGCGTGGGGCCGGGGGACACTGAAGCTTTCTTT | CASSVGPGDTEAFF
NA | few | TRBJ2-7 | TRBV12-5 | TGTGCTAGTGGTTTGGGTCGTAGCTCCTACGAGCAGTACTTC | CASGLGRSSYEQYF
NA | few | TRBJ1-5 | TRBV5-1 | TGCGCCAGCAGCTTGGTAGGGGATCAGCCCCAGCATTTT | CASSLVGDQPQHF
TRBD1 | few | TRBJ1-2 | TRBV4-1 | TGCGCCAGCAGCCCGGGACAGGTTGCTGGCTACACCTTC | CASSPGQVAGYTF
TRBD1 | NA | TRBJ1-2 | TRBV6-5 | TGTGCCAGCAGTTACGCGACAGGGTTTGGCTACACCTTC | CASSYATGFGYTF
NA | few | TRBJ2-5 | TRBV6-1 | TGTGCCAGCACCCAGGGGTTGCAAGAGACCCAGTACTTC | CASTQGLQETQYF
NA | few | TRBJ2-7 | TRBV7-9 | TGTGCCAGCAGCATAGGGGCATTCTACGAGCAGTACTTC | CASSIGAFYEQYF
NA | few | TRBJ2-7 | TRBV27 | TGTGCCAGCAGTCCCTTGGAGGGGCCGCGAGACGAGCAGTACTTC | CASSPLEGPRDEQYF
TRBD1 | few | TRBJ2-3 | TRBV6-6 | TGTGCCAGCAGCGACAGGGGCACAGATACGCAGTATTTT | CASSDRGTDTQYF
NA | few | TRBJ2-1 | TRBV7-8 | TGTGCCAGCGGGGGGGCGGGGGCTGAGCAGTTCTTC | CASGGAGAEQFF
NA | NA | TRBJ2-3 | TRBV7-2 | TGTGCCAGCAGCTTAACGCGGGGATTTTCAGATACGCAGTATTTT | CASSLTRGFSDTQYF
NA | NA | TRBJ2-6 | TRBV7-2 | TGTGCCAGCAGCTTAGGGGGGCGGGGGAGCTCTGGGGCCAACGTCCTGACTTTC | CASSLGGRGSSGANVLTF
NA | NA | TRBJ2-3 | TRBV2 | TGTGCCAGCAGGACGGGAGCCACAGATACGCAGTATTTT | CASRTGATDTQYF
NA | few | TRBJ1-1 | TRBV7-9 | TGTGCCAGCAGCTTGACTGCGAAGAACACTGAAGCTTTCTTT | CASSLTAKNTEAFF
TRBD2 | few | TRBJ2-5 | TRBV5-8 | TGTGCCAGCAGCAGAATCAGCAGGGAGGGAAAGTACTTC | CASSRISREGKYF
NA | NA | TRBJ1-6 | TRBV11-2 | TGTGCCAGCAGCCAGGGGCCCGAGTCACCCCTCCACTTT | CASSQGPESPLHF
NA | NA | TRBJ2-1 | TRBV19 | TGTGCCAGTAGTATTCGCGGCGGAGTGGATGAGCAGTTCTTC | CASSIRGGVDEQFF
NA | NA | TRBJ2-5 | TRBV2 | TGTGCCAGCATCTCGGGATTCGGGGGAGTGACCCAGTACTTC | CASISGFGGVTQYF
NA | NA | TRBJ1-4 | TRBV7-9 | TGTGCCAGCAGCCTTAATGAAAAACTGTTTTTT | CASSLNEKLFF
TRBD2 | few | TRBJ2-2 | TRBV4-3 | TGCGCCAGCAGCCCGATTGCGGGGGGTTCGAACACCGGGGAGCTGTTTTTT | CASSPIAGGSNTGELFF